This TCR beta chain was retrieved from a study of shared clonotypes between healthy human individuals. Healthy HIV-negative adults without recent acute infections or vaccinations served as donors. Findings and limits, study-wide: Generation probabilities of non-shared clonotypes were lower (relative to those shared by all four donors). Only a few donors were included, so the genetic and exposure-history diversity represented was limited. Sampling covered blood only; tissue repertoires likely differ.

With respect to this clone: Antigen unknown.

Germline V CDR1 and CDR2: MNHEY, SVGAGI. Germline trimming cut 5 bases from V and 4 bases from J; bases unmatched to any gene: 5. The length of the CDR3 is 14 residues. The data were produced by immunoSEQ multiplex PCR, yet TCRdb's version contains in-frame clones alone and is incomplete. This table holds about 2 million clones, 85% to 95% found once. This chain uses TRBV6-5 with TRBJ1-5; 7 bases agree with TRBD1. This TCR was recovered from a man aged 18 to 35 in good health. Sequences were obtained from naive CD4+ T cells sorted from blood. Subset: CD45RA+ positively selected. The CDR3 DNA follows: TGTGCCAGCAGTCCAGACAGGGCGAATCAGCCCCAGCATTTT. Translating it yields CASSPDRANQPQHF.